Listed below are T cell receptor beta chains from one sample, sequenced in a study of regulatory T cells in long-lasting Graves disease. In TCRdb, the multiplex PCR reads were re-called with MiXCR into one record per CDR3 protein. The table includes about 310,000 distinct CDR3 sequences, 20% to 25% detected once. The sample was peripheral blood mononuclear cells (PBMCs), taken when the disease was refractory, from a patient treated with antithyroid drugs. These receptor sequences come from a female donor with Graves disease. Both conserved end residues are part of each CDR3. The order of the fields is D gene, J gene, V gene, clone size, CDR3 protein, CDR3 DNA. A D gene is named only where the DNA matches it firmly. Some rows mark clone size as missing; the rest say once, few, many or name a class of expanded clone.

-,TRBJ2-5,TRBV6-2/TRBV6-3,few,CASTVDGYQETQYF,TGTGCCAGCACCGTGGACGGGTACCAAGAGACCCAGTACTTC
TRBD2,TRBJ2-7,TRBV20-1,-,CSAREGLASYEQYF,TGCAGTGCTAGAGAGGGACTAGCATCCTACGAGCAGTACTTC
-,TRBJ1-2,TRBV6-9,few,CASSYVQGGGYTF,TGTGCCAGCAGTTACGTCCAGGGCGGTGGCTACACCTTC
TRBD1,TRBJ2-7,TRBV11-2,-,CASSLGPGQGFEQYF,TGTGCCAGCAGCTTAGGGCCGGGACAGGGGTTCGAGCAGTACTTC
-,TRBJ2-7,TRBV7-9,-,CASSLMVLGEQYF,TGTGCCAGCAGCTTGATGGTATTAGGGGAGCAGTACTTC
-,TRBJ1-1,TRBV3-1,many,CASSHAGNTEAFF,TGTGCCAGCAGCCACGCCGGGAACACTGAAGCTTTCTTT
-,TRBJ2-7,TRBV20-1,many,CSASDPLQGIGYEQYF,TGCAGTGCTAGTGACCCCTTACAGGGTATTGGGTACGAGCAGTACTTC
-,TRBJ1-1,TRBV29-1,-,CSVVRVPEAFF,TGCAGCGTTGTTAGGGTTCCTGAAGCTTTCTTT
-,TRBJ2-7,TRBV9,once,CASSVDSGASYEQYF,TGTGCCAGCAGCGTAGATAGCGGTGCGTCCTACGAGCAGTACTTC
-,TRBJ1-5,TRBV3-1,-,CASSQDMTANQPQHF,TGTGCCAGCAGCCAAGATATGACAGCTAATCAGCCCCAGCATTTT
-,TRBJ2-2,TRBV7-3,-,CASSHGGAETGELFF,TGTGCCAGCAGTCACGGGGGTGCGGAGACCGGGGAGCTGTTTTTT
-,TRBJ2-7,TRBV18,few,CASSLRSEGAYEQYF,TGTGCCAGCTCCCTGCGATCCGAGGGGGCCTACGAGCAGTACTTC
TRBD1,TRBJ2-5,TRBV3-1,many,CASSPSTDRGATQYF,TGTGCCAGCAGCCCATCTACCGACAGGGGGGCGACCCAGTACTTC
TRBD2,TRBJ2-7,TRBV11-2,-,CASSPVGLAGGREQYF,TGTGCCAGCAGCCCCGTGGGACTAGCGGGAGGGCGCGAGCAGTACTTC
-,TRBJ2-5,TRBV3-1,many,CASSQVSGGETQYF,TGTGCCAGCAGCCAAGTGAGCGGCGGCGAGACCCAGTACTTC
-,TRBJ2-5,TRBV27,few,CASRTTGTETQYF,TGTGCCAGCAGGACAACAGGGACAGAGACCCAGTACTTC
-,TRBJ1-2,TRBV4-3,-,CASSQSYGVNYGYTF,TGCGCCAGCAGCCAATCTTATGGGGTCAACTATGGCTACACCTTC
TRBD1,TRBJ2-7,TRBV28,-,CASSPHSGQDLYEQYF,TGTGCCAGCAGCCCCCATTCCGGACAGGACCTATACGAGCAGTACTTC
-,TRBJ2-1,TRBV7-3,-,CASSPTAHVDEQFF,TGTGCCAGCAGTCCAACAGCCCACGTCGATGAGCAGTTCTTC
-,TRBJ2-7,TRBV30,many,CAWSVQSYEQYF,TGTGCCTGGAGTGTCCAGAGTTACGAGCAGTACTTC
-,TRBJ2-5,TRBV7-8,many,CASSLVGGTQETQYF,TGTGCCAGCAGCTTAGTAGGGGGTACCCAAGAGACCCAGTACTTC
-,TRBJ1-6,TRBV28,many,CASSETGTTSSYNSPLHF,TGTGCCAGCAGTGAAACCGGGACAACGAGCTCCTATAATTCACCCCTCCACTTT
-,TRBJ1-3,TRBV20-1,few,CSAGGMGGNTIYF,TGCAGTGCTGGGGGCATGGGGGGAAACACCATATATTTT
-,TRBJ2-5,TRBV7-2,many,CASSYSQETQYF,TGTGCCAGCAGTTACTCCCAGGAGACCCAGTACTTC
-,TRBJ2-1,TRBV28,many,CASSPTVINEQFF,TGTGCCAGCAGTCCCACAGTCATCAATGAGCAGTTCTTC
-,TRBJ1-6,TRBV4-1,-,CASSQESPGLGSPLHF,TGCGCCAGCAGCCAAGAATCTCCGGGCTTAGGTTCACCCCTCCACTTT
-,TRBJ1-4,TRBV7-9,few,CASSWGPGAATNEKLFF,TGTGCCAGCAGCTGGGGACCAGGAGCGGCGACTAATGAAAAACTGTTTTTT
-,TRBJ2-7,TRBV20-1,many,CSANSPESYNYEQYF,TGCAGTGCCAATAGCCCCGAGAGCTATAACTACGAGCAGTACTTC
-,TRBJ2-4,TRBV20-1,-,CSARETGDIQYF,TGCAGTGCTAGAGAGACAGGTGACATTCAGTACTTC
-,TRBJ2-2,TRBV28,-,CASFQGKTGELFF,TGTGCCAGCTTCCAGGGAAAAACCGGGGAGCTGTTTTTT
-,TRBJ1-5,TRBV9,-,CASSVGGVNQPQHF,TGTGCCAGCAGCGTAGGGGGGGTCAATCAGCCCCAGCATTTT
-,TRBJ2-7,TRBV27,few,CASSPLLGPEQYF,TGTGCCAGCAGTCCTCTGTTAGGGCCGGAGCAGTACTTC
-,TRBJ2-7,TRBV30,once,CAWRRGYEQYF,TGTGCCTGGAGGAGGGGTTACGAGCAGTACTTC
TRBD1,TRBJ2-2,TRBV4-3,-,CASSQQVRQGDGELFF,TGCGCCAGCAGCCAACAAGTTAGACAGGGGGACGGGGAGCTGTTTTTT
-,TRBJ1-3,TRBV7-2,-,CASSLETGNTIYF,TGTGCCAGCAGCTTAGAGACTGGAAACACCATATATTTT
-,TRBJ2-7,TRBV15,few,CATSRDRDTPSYEQYF,TGTGCCACCAGCAGAGATAGGGACACCCCCTCCTACGAGCAGTACTTC
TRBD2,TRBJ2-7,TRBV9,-,CASSPGTSGFDEQYF,TGCGCCAGCAGTCCCGGGACTAGCGGCTTCGACGAGCAGTACTTC
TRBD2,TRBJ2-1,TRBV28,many,CASSFGLAGGYNEQFF,TGTGCCAGCAGTTTTGGGCTAGCGGGAGGGTACAATGAGCAGTTCTTC
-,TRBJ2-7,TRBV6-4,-,CASRPRDGAYEQYF,TGTGCCAGCAGGCCCCGGGACGGAGCCTACGAGCAGTACTTC
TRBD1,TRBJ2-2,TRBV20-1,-,CSARRAGDRDLGELFF,TGCAGTGCTCGAAGGGCCGGGGACAGGGATCTCGGGGAGCTGTTTTTT
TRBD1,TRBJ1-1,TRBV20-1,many,CSVRDRLAVAFF,TGCAGTGTTAGGGACAGGTTGGCTGTAGCTTTCTTT
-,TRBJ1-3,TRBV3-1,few,CASSQEPSTIYF,TGTGCCAGCAGCCAAGAACCCTCCACCATATATTTT
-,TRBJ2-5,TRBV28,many,CARRTAVLVETQYF,TGTGCCAGACGAACAGCGGTCCTGGTTGAGACCCAGTACTTC
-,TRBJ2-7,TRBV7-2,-,CASSPRMRDSYEQYF,TGTGCCAGCAGCCCCCGGATGCGGGACTCCTACGAGCAGTACTTC
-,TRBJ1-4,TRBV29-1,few,CSVEGGRGEKLFF,TGCAGCGTAGAGGGGGGCCGGGGTGAAAAACTGTTTTTT
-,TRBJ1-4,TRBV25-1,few,CASTGTGGYEKLFF,TGTGCCAGCACCGGGACCGGTGGTTATGAAAAACTGTTTTTT
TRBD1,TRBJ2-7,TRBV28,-,CASSLRTGKGEQYF,TGTGCCAGCAGTCTCCGGACAGGGAAGGGCGAGCAGTACTTC
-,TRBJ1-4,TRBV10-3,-,CATSESKGTALNEKLFF,TGTGCCACCAGTGAGTCGAAGGGCACGGCCCTGAATGAAAAACTGTTTTTT
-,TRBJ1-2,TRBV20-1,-,CSARGATWGYGYTF,TGCAGTGCCCGGGGCGCCACCTGGGGCTATGGCTACACCTTC
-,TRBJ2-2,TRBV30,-,CAWSWSSGELFF,TGTGCCTGGTCTTGGAGTTCCGGGGAGCTGTTTTTT
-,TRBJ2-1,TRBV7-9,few,CASSLGGGIYNEQFF,TGTGCCAGCAGCTTAGGGGGTGGGATCTATAATGAGCAGTTCTTC
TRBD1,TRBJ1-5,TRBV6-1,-,CASSPKWDRGVQPQHF,TGTGCCAGCAGCCCTAAATGGGACAGGGGGGTACAGCCCCAGCATTTT
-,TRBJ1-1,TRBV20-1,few,CSASRPGEMNTEAFF,TGCAGTGCTAGTAGGCCGGGGGAGATGAACACTGAAGCTTTCTTT
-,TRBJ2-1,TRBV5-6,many,CASSSTWREDNEQFF,TGTGCCAGCAGCTCTACATGGCGGGAAGACAATGAGCAGTTCTTC
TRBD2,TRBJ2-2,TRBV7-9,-,CASSPGLAGRLNTGELFF,TGTGCCAGCAGCCCGGGACTAGCGGGGAGACTGAACACCGGGGAGCTGTTTTTT